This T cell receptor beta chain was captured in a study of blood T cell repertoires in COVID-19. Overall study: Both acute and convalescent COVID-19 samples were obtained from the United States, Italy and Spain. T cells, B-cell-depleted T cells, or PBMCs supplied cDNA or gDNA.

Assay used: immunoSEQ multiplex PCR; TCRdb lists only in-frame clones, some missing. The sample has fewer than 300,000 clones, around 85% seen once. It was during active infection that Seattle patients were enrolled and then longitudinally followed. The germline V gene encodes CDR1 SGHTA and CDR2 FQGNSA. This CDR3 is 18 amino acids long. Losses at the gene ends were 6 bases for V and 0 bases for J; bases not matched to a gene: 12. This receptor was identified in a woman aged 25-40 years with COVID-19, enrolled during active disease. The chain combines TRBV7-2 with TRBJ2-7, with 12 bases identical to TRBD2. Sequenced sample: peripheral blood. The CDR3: CASRPGTSGRFISYEQYF. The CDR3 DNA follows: TGTGCCAGCAGACCGGGGACTAGCGGGCGCTTTATCTCCTACGAGCAGTACTTC.